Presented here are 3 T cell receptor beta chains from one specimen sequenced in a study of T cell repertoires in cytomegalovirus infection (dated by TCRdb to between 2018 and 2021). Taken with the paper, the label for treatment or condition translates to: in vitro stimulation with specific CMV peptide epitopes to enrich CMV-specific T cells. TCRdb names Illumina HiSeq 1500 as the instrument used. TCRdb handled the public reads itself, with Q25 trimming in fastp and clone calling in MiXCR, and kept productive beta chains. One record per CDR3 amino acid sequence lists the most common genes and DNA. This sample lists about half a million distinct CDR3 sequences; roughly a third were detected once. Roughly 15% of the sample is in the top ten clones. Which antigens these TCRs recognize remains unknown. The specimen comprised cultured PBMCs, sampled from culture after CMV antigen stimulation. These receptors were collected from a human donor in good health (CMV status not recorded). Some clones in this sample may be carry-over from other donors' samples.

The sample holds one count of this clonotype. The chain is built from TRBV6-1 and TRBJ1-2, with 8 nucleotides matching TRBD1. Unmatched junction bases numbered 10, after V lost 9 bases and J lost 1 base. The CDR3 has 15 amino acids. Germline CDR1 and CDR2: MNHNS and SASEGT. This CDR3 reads CASHAGGAFNYGYTF. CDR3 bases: TGTGCCAGTCACGCAGGGGGCGCGTTTAACTATGGCTACACCTTC.

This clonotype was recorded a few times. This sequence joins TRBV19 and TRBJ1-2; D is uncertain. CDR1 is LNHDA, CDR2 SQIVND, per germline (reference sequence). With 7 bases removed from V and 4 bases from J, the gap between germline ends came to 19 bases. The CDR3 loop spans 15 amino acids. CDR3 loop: CASTPTSGYRYGYTF. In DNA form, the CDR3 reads TGTGCCAGTACCCCTACCTCGGGGTACCGCTATGGCTACACCTTC.

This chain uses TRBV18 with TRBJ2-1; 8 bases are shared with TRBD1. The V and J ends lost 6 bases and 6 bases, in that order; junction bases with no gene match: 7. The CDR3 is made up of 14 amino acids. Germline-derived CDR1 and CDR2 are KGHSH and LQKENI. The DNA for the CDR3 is TGTGCCAGCTCGTTGGACAGGGTTACCAATGAGCAGTTCTTC. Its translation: CASSLDRVTNEQFF.